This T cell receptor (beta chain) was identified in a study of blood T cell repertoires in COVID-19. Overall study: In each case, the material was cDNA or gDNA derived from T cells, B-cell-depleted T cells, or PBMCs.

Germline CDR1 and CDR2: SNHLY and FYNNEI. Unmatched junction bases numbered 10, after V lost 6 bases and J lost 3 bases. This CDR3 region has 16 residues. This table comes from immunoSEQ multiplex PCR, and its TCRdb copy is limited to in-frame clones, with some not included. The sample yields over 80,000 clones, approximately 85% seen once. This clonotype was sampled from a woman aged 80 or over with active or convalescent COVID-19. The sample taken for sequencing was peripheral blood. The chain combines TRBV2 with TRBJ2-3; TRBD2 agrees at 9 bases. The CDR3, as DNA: TGTGCCAGCAGCGCGCCTAGCGGGGCAAGAACAGATACGCAGTATTTT. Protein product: CASSAPSGARTDTQYF.